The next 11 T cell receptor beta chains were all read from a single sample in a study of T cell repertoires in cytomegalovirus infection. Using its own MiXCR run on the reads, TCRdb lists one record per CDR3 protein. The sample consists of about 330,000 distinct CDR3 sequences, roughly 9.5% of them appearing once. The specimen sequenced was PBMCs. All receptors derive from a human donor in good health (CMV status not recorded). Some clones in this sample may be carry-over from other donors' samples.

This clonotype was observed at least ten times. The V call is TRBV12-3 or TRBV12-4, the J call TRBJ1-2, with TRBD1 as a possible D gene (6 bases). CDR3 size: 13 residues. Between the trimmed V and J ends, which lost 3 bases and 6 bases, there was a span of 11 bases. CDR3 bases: TGTGCCAGCAGTTTCAGACAGGTCAATGGCTACACCTTC. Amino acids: CASSFRQVNGYTF.

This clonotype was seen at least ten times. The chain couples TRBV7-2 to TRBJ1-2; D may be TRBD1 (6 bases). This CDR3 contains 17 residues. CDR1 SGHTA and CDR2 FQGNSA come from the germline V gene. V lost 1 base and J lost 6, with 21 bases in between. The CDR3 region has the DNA TGTGCCAGCAGCTTAGACCCGGGACATCCTACAACTAATGGCTACACCTTC. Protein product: CASSLDPGHPTTNGYTF.

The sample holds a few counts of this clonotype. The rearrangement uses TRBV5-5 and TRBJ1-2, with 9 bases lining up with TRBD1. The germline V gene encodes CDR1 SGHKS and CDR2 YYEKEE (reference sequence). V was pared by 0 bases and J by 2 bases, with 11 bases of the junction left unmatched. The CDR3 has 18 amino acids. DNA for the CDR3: TGTGCCAGCAGCTTGGGAACAGGGGGCACTTATCTAAACTATGGCTACACCTTC. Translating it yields CASSLGTGGTYLNYGYTF.

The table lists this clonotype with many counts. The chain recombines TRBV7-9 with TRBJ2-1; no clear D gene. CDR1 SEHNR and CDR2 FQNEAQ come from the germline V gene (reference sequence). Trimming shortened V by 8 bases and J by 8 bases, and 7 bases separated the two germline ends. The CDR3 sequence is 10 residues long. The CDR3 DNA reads TGTGCCAGCTCTCGCGATGAGCAGTTCTTC. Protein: CASSRDEQFF.

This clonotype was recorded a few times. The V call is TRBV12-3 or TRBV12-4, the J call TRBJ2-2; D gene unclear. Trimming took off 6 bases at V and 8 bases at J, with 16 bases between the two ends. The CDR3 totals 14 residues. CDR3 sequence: CASSPDPPRGELFF. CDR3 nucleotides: TGTGCCAGCAGCCCGGATCCGCCGAGGGGGGAGCTGTTTTTT.

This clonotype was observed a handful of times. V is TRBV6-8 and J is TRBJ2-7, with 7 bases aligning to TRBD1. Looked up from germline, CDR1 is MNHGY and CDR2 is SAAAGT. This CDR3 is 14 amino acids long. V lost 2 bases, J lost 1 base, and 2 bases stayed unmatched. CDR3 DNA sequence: TGTGCCAGCAGTTACGGCAGGGGGTCCTACGAGCAGTACTTC. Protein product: CASSYGRGSYEQYF.

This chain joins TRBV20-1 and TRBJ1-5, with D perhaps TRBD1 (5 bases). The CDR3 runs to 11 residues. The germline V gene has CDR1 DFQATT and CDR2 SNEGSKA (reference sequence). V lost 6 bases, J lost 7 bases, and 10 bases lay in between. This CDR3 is CSAGGDQPQHF. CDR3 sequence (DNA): TGCAGTGCCGGGGGAGACCAGCCCCAGCATTTT.

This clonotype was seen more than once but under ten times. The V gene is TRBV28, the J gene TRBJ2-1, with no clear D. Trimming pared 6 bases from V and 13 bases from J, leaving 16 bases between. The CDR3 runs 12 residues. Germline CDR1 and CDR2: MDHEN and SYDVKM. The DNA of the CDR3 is TGTGCCAGCAGCCAACCCCTTGTGGTACAGTTCTTC. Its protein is CASSQPLVVQFF.

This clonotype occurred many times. The CDR3 spells CASSRDRGRRGNYGYTF. CDR3 DNA: TGTGCCAGCAGCCGAGACAGGGGGCGCCGAGGCAATTATGGCTACACCTTC. The rearrangement joins TRBV12-3 or TRBV12-4 to TRBJ1-2; 10 positions agree with TRBD1. CDR3 length: 17 residues. V lost 6 bases to trimming and J lost 5 bases; unmatched junction nucleotides: 15.

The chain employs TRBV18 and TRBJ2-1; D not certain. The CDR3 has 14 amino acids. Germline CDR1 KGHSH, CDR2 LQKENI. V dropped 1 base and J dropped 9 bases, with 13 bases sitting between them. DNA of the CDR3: TGTGCCAGCTCACCACAATCTGCAAAACCTGAGCAGTTCTTC. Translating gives CASSPQSAKPEQFF. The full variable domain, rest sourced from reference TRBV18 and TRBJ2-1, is NAGVMQNPRHLVRRRGQEARLRCSPMKGHSHVYWYRQLPEEGLKFMVYLQKENIIDESGMPKERFSAEFPKEGPSILRIQQVVRGDSAAYFCASSPQSAKPEQFFGPGTRLTVL.

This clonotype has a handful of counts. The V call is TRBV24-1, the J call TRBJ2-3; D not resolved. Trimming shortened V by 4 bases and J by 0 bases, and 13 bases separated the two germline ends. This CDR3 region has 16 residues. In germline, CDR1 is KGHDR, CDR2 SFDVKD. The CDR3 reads CATSDRTSPSTDTQYF. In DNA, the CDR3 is TGTGCCACCAGTGACCGGACCTCGCCTAGCACAGATACGCAGTATTTT.